The clone carrying this T cell receptor (beta chain) was counted between two and nine times. Vbeta (60) and Jbeta (13) primers were used in the PCR. TCRdb's copy holds only in-frame clones and misses some; the assay was immunoSEQ multiplex PCR. The table has approximately 82,000 clones, less than 65% seen once. The data originate from a study of cytomegalovirus exposure and HLA in healthy donors. Germline V gene data show CDR1 as MDHEN and CDR2 as SYDVKM. V shed 1 base and J shed 12 bases, with 16 bases lying between them. The CDR3 loop spans 13 amino acids. This receptor was obtained from a woman between 25 and 40 years old in good health and CMV-seropositive. Sequencing was carried out using PBMCs. V gene TRBV28 combines with J gene TRBJ2-7, with a possible D match to TRBD2 (6 bases). DNA of the CDR3: TGTGCCAGCAGTTTATCAAACCCAGGGACTTGGTACTTC. Translating it yields CASSLSNPGTWYF.